These T cell receptor beta chains were read from a single sample in a study of cytomegalovirus exposure and HLA in healthy donors. Here immunoSEQ multiplex PCR was the method, and the copy in TCRdb shows in-frame clones only, minus some. The data contain 150,000 to 200,000 clones, roughly 85% of them seen just once; the ten biggest clones take up under 2.5%. The sample comprised PBMCs. The receptor set was obtained from a middle-aged man in good health and CMV-seronegative. The CDR3 runs from the conserved cysteine through the conserved F or W. The D gene is left open where the match is weak. Clone size is given for some rows only: seen once, a few or many times, or a class if the clone is expanded.

abundance: .; len: 12; d_gene: .; v_gene: TRBV12-5; j_gene: TRBJ2-2; CDR3aa: CASGLEPGELFF; CDR3nt: TGTGCTAGTGGTTTAGAGCCCGGGGAGCTGTTTTTT
abundance: .; len: 15; d_gene: TRBD2; v_gene: TRBV7-9; j_gene: TRBJ2-5; CDR3aa: CASSFSGSGGETQYF; CDR3nt: TGTGCCAGCAGCTTCAGCGGGAGCGGGGGTGAGACCCAGTACTTC
abundance: once; len: 20; d_gene: TRBD2; v_gene: TRBV27; j_gene: TRBJ2-1; CDR3aa: CASSWTSGEKRLSSYNEQFF; CDR3nt: TGTGCCAGCAGTTGGACTAGCGGGGAGAAAAGACTGAGCTCCTACAATGAGCAGTTCTTC
abundance: few; len: 12; d_gene: .; v_gene: TRBV5-1; j_gene: TRBJ1-2; CDR3aa: CASRAVNYGYTF; CDR3nt: TGCGCCAGCAGGGCAGTCAACTATGGCTACACCTTC
abundance: .; len: 18; d_gene: TRBD2; v_gene: TRBV5-6; j_gene: TRBJ2-2; CDR3aa: CASSLVGSGRALAGELFF; CDR3nt: TGTGCCAGCAGCTTGGTCGGTAGCGGGAGGGCCCTCGCCGGGGAGCTGTTTTTT
abundance: once; len: 15; d_gene: .; v_gene: TRBV9; j_gene: TRBJ2-1; CDR3aa: CATARAGGRNNEQFF; CDR3nt: TGTGCCACCGCCAGGGCCGGGGGGCGAAACAATGAGCAGTTCTTC
abundance: .; len: 15; d_gene: TRBD1; v_gene: TRBV28; j_gene: TRBJ2-5; CDR3aa: CASSLPTGVPETQYF; CDR3nt: TGTGCCAGCAGTTTACCCACAGGGGTTCCAGAGACCCAGTACTTC
abundance: .; len: 16; d_gene: TRBD2; v_gene: TRBV10-3; j_gene: TRBJ2-7; CDR3aa: CAISPSGVDSGGEQYF; CDR3nt: TGTGCCATCTCTCCTAGCGGCGTCGATAGCGGGGGCGAGCAGTACTTC
abundance: .; len: 14; d_gene: TRBD2; v_gene: TRBV27; j_gene: TRBJ2-3; CDR3aa: CASSFLRGADTQYF; CDR3nt: TGTGCCAGCAGTTTCCTGCGGGGGGCAGATACGCAGTATTTT
abundance: few; len: 13; d_gene: TRBD1; v_gene: TRBV2; j_gene: TRBJ1-1; CDR3aa: CASSVGQGTEAFF; CDR3nt: TGTGCCAGCAGTGTGGGACAGGGCACTGAAGCTTTCTTT
abundance: .; len: 14; d_gene: TRBD1; v_gene: TRBV5-1; j_gene: TRBJ2-7; CDR3aa: CASSLGQARGEQYF; CDR3nt: TGCGCCAGCAGCTTAGGACAGGCGAGGGGCGAGCAGTACTTC
abundance: .; len: 16; d_gene: TRBD2; v_gene: TRBV5-1; j_gene: TRBJ2-1; CDR3aa: CASSSRTSGTWGEQFF; CDR3nt: TGCGCCAGCAGCTCCCGGACTAGCGGGACCTGGGGTGAGCAGTTCTTC
abundance: few; len: 14; d_gene: TRBD2; v_gene: TRBV2; j_gene: TRBJ2-7; CDR3aa: CASRGGVPSYEQYF; CDR3nt: TGTGCCAGCAGGGGAGGGGTCCCCTCCTACGAGCAGTACTTC
abundance: few; len: 15; d_gene: TRBD2; v_gene: TRBV7-2; j_gene: TRBJ2-1; CDR3aa: CASSPPVRSGGARFF; CDR3nt: TGTGCCAGCAGCCCTCCCGTCCGATCGGGAGGGGCTCGGTTCTTC
abundance: once; len: 15; d_gene: TRBD1; v_gene: TRBV2; j_gene: TRBJ2-5; CDR3aa: CASSVDRGEGLVQYF; CDR3nt: TGTGCCAGCAGCGTGGACAGGGGGGAAGGATTAGTGCAGTACTTC
abundance: once; len: 11; d_gene: .; v_gene: TRBV4-2; j_gene: TRBJ2-5; CDR3aa: CASSIGETQYF; CDR3nt: TGTGCCAGCAGCATCGGGGAGACCCAGTACTTC
abundance: .; len: 14; d_gene: .; v_gene: TRBV25-1; j_gene: TRBJ1-2; CDR3aa: CASSSWGDDYGYTF; CDR3nt: TGTGCCAGCAGCAGTTGGGGCGATGACTATGGCTACACCTTC
abundance: .; len: 23; d_gene: TRBD2; v_gene: TRBV28; j_gene: TRBJ2-7; CDR3aa: CASSLWVGGGGRRTSGSGYEQYF; CDR3nt: TGTGCCAGCAGTTTATGGGTCGGAGGCGGGGGGCGTCGGACTAGCGGGAGTGGCTACGAGCAGTACTTC
abundance: .; len: 14; d_gene: .; v_gene: TRBV9; j_gene: TRBJ2-3; CDR3aa: CASSVDSLTDTQYF; CDR3nt: TGTGCCAGCAGCGTAGATAGCCTGACAGATACGCAGTATTTT
abundance: once; len: 16; d_gene: TRBD2; v_gene: TRBV6-1; j_gene: TRBJ2-2; CDR3aa: CASSELAGVNTGELFF; CDR3nt: TGTGCCAGCAGTGAACTAGCGGGGGTAAACACCGGGGAGCTGTTTTTT
abundance: .; len: 15; d_gene: TRBD2; v_gene: TRBV4-3; j_gene: TRBJ2-3; CDR3aa: CASSQDGAGGDTQYF; CDR3nt: TGCGCCAGCAGCCAAGACGGGGCGGGAGGAGATACGCAGTATTTT
abundance: .; len: 14; d_gene: TRBD2; v_gene: TRBV6-5; j_gene: TRBJ2-5; CDR3aa: CASSSRRGEETQYF; CDR3nt: TGTGCCAGCAGTTCCAGGCGGGGGGAGGAGACCCAGTACTTC
abundance: .; len: 16; d_gene: TRBD2; v_gene: TRBV7-9; j_gene: TRBJ2-3; CDR3aa: CASSLILAGGQDTQYF; CDR3nt: TGTGCCAGCAGCTTAATCTTAGCGGGTGGGCAAGATACGCAGTATTTT
abundance: once; len: 18; d_gene: .; v_gene: TRBV2; j_gene: TRBJ2-1; CDR3aa: CASSDRYRYGNTGNEQFF; CDR3nt: TGTGCCAGCAGTGATAGGTACAGGTATGGGAATACTGGGAATGAGCAGTTCTTC
abundance: .; len: 14; d_gene: .; v_gene: TRBV5-5; j_gene: TRBJ2-7; CDR3aa: CASSVRLTSYEQYF; CDR3nt: TGTGCCAGCAGCGTCCGACTTACCTCCTACGAGCAGTACTTC
abundance: .; len: 12; d_gene: .; v_gene: TRBV28; j_gene: TRBJ1-5; CDR3aa: CATGRPNQPQHF; CDR3nt: TGTGCCACAGGGCGTCCGAATCAGCCCCAGCATTTT
abundance: .; len: 14; d_gene: TRBD1; v_gene: TRBV6-1; j_gene: TRBJ2-7; CDR3aa: CASSEPGQSYEQYF; CDR3nt: TGTGCCAGCAGTGAACCGGGACAGTCCTACGAGCAGTACTTC
abundance: few; len: 13; d_gene: TRBD1; v_gene: TRBV7-7; j_gene: TRBJ2-7; CDR3aa: CASSYGTGDEQYF; CDR3nt: TGTGCTAGCAGCTACGGGACAGGGGACGAGCAGTACTTC
abundance: .; len: 13; d_gene: .; v_gene: TRBV2; j_gene: TRBJ2-1; CDR3aa: CASMGRSSYEQFF; CDR3nt: TGTGCCAGCATGGGGAGGAGCTCGTATGAGCAGTTCTTC
abundance: .; len: 13; d_gene: TRBD1; v_gene: TRBV5-5; j_gene: TRBJ1-1; CDR3aa: CASSLGTGVKAFF; CDR3nt: TGTGCCAGCAGCCTCGGGACAGGGGTGAAAGCTTTCTTT
abundance: once; len: 14; d_gene: .; v_gene: TRBV19; j_gene: TRBJ2-1; CDR3aa: CASSNSGGAYEQFF; CDR3nt: TGTGCCAGTAGTAATAGTGGCGGAGCCTATGAGCAGTTCTTC
abundance: .; len: 12; d_gene: TRBD1; v_gene: TRBV29-1; j_gene: TRBJ1-5; CDR3aa: CSVGQGDQPQHF; CDR3nt: TGCAGCGTCGGACAGGGAGACCAGCCCCAGCATTTT
abundance: .; len: 14; d_gene: TRBD1; v_gene: TRBV19; j_gene: TRBJ2-1; CDR3aa: CASSDRDRFTEQFF; CDR3nt: TGTGCCAGTAGTGACCGGGACAGGTTCACTGAGCAGTTCTTC
abundance: .; len: 13; d_gene: .; v_gene: TRBV6-5; j_gene: TRBJ2-7; CDR3aa: CASSYLGPGEQYF; CDR3nt: TGTGCCAGCAGTTACCTTGGCCCGGGCGAGCAGTACTTC
abundance: .; len: 14; d_gene: TRBD2; v_gene: TRBV6-5; j_gene: TRBJ2-1; CDR3aa: CASSRTSGRHEQFF; CDR3nt: TGTGCCAGCAGCCGGACTAGCGGGAGACATGAGCAGTTCTTC